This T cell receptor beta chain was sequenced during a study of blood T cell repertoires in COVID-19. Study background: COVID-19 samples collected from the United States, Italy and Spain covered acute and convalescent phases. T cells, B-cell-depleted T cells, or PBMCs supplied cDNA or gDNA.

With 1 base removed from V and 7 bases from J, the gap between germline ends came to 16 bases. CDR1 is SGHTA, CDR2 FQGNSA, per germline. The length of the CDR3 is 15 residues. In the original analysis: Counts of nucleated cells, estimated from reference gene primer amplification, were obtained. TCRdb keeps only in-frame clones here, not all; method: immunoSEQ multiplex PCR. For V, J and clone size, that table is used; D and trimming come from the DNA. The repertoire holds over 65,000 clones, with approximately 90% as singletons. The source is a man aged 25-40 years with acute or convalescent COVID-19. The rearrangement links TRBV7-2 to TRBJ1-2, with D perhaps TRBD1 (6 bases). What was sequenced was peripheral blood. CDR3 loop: CASSLGFSGATGYTF. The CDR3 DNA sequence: TGTGCCAGCAGCTTAGGGTTCTCAGGGGCAACTGGCTACACCTTC.